The 2 T cell receptor beta chains reported below all come from one sample, sequenced in a study of T-cell memory formation after mild COVID-19. TCRdb reanalysed the 5' RACE reads using MiXCR and keeps one entry per CDR3 protein. The sample records tens of thousands of distinct CDR3 sequences, 20% to 25% being singletons. Sequencing was carried out using PBMCs or a T cell subset sorted from them (not recorded which). The receptors shown here come from an adult who had mild COVID-19 (a few samples of this study predate the infection). Cell type and time point are not known.

This clonotype showed up many times. The chain has TRBV20-1 and TRBJ2-2, with D possibly matching TRBD1 (6 bases). V was shortened by 6 bases and J by 2 bases, with 13 bases between the two germline ends. The V gene's germline CDR1 is DFQATT and CDR2 SNEGSKA (reference sequence). CDR3 length equals 14 residues. The CDR3 spells CSANGQSNTGELFF. CDR3 DNA sequence: TGCAGTGCAAACGGACAGAGTAACACCGGGGAGCTGTTTTTT.

In DNA form, the CDR3 reads TGTGCCACCAGTGGAAGGTTGGCCACAGATACGCAGTATTTT. Encoded protein: CATSGRLATDTQYF. V usage is TRBV24-1 and J usage is TRBJ2-3; D unclear. Trimming took off 5 bases at V and 2 bases at J, with 10 bases between the two ends. CDR1 and CDR2 (germline): KGHDR, SFDVKD. There are 14 residues in the CDR3.